The subject of this entry is one T cell receptor beta chain. Its target is unknown. ViraFEST assay sequencing came after antigen-specific CD4+ T cells were expanded with viral peptide pools. Cultured cells yielded isolated CD4+ T cells after 10 days. This person caught SARS-CoV-2 sometime from March to December 2020, and PCR testing confirmed the infection. Replacing half the medium with IL-2 medium was done on days 3 and 7. This specimen belongs to a study of vaccination effects on CD4 cells after COVID-19. Across the study: Vaccination followed sampling of two convalescent patients by 16 days and one week respectively.

The table came from immunoSEQ multiplex PCR; TCRdb's copy has only in-frame clones and leaves some out. The table shows some 24,000 clones, with roughly 76% occurring only once. This CDR3 contains 12 residues. Trimming shortened V by 4 bases and J by 4 bases, and 5 bases separated the two germline ends. Germline V CDR1 and CDR2: KGHSH, LQKENI. Study results and limitations: Missing from the study were early post-infection timepoints, and its convalescent patients were few. Mainly new clones induced by vaccination were found among post-vaccine spike-reactive clones in convalescents.

The sequence came from a human donor who had a prior SARS-CoV-2 infection. V is TRBV18 and J is TRBJ2-1, with D uncertain. Sequenced material: CD4+ T cells from PBMCs cultured with SARS-CoV-2 spike peptides, taken before COVID-19 vaccination. This CDR3 is CASSHRYNEQFF. CDR3 DNA sequence: TGTGCCAGCTCACACAGATACAATGAGCAGTTCTTC. Using reference TRBV18 and TRBJ2-1 for the parts outside the CDR3, the full variable domain is NAGVMQNPRHLVRRRGQEARLRCSPMKGHSHVYWYRQLPEEGLKFMVYLQKENIIDESGMPKERFSAEFPKEGPSILRIQQVVRGDSAAYFCASSHRYNEQFFGPGTRLTVL.